This T cell receptor (beta chain) was sequenced in a study of T cells in tuberculosis listed by TCRdb under 2018. For the wider study: The study combined CD1B tetramers and high-throughput TCR immunosequencing to characterize T cells specific for the mycobacterial lipid antigen glucose monomycolate (GMM). With ten or so people per group, a South African clinical cohort compared IGRA-negative adolescents, IGRA-positive adolescents with latent tuberculosis, and adults with active tuberculosis.

The CDR3 sequence holds 16 residues, the cysteine and phenylalanine included. The DNA shown is the 48-base CDR3, in frame from base 1. CDR1 is given as SGHTA and CDR2 as FQGNSA, both from the germline V gene. V loses 3 bases at its end and J loses 1 base; junction bases beyond the gene matches: 6. This clone is a singleton in its sample. The target of this receptor is not known. Per-nucleotide qualities are absent, and no much larger clonotype sits a single base away. Broader findings and caveats from the paper: An accuracy of 87% (AUROC roughly 0.87) was reached by a classifier using the diverse GMM-specific repertoire, compared with around 70% accuracy when GEM motif frequencies were used. Smaller mean NN-distances to GMM-specific TCRs were observed in active tuberculosis TCR-alpha repertoires than in IGRA-negative controls, suggesting clonal expansion of GMM-specific TCRs. Clinical samples were selected based on the availability of cryopreserved specimens, with adults included as active tuberculosis cases and adolescents included as controls. Smaller NN-distances were partly driven by shorter CDR3-alpha lengths in active tuberculosis patients, and statistical significance was not reached for the TCR-beta difference.

TCR libraries were generated with the immunoSEQ multiplex PCR assay, using TCR-beta and/or TCR-alpha/delta assays for each sample. The Illumina high-throughput platform was used to sequence the amplified TCR libraries. The study's own analysis went as follows. Clustering and dimensionality reduction relied on pairwise TCRdist distances among GMM-specific receptors from T cells that were either sorted ex vivo or expanded in vitro. Each clinical repertoire received a mean NN-distance score, defined as the average TCRdist to the nearest 10% of tetramer-positive reference sequences. GEM TCR motif frequency was calculated as the fraction of unique TCRs that matched known GEM sequences by V/J usage and CDR3 length. Linear discriminant analysis with leave-one-out cross-validation, implemented in scikit-learn, was used to classify active tuberculosis. Here the immuneACCESS table is served through TCRdb, limited to in-frame sequences with V and J called. Missing clones are a known gap in these copies; in checked studies unresolved V genes cover under half, and the rest lacks a known reason. That table supplies the V and J calls and clone size; D and trimming were determined from the DNA. The table for this sample lists about 25,000 clones; about 95% of them were counted only once. The top ten clonotypes cover over 8% of the sample.

At study entry, a tuberculin skin test and the QuantiFERON-TB GOLD In-Tube IGRA were used to screen adolescents for latent tuberculosis infection. Immunosequencing was performed on unsorted cryopreserved PBMC, with 95,000 to 100,000 T cells per clinical donor covered on average. Eleven high schools in the Worcester region of the Western Cape, South Africa, served as enrollment sites for adolescents aged 12 to 18 years. Approximately 10 adolescents infected with M. tuberculosis and around ten uninfected adolescents were chosen and matched for age and sex. PBMC from adolescents were isolated by density centrifugation from freshly drawn heparinized blood and were then cryopreserved.

The sample was PBMCs. The chain is encoded by TRBV7-2 joined to TRBJ2-3; 8 bases in the junction line up with TRBD2. The TCR sequence derives from a donor between 5 and 29 years old with latent tuberculosis or without tuberculosis infection. The CDR3 here reads CASSFLGTSRTDTQYF. The DNA sequence reads TGTGCCAGCAGCTTTCTTGGGACTAGTCGCACAGATACGCAGTATTTT.